This is a list of T cell receptor beta chains from one sample in a study of blood T cells in healthy people across ages. TCRdb passed the 5' RACE reads through MiXCR, listing each CDR3 protein once. The repertoire holds 800,000 to 950,000 distinct CDR3 sequences, almost 30% seen once, with 9.5% to 13% in the top ten. The data were also submitted as part of a second study, on T cells of mothers and their children.

The sequenced material came from blood. All receptors come from a woman aged 40 to 50 in good health. The CDR3 runs from the conserved cysteine through the conserved F or W. The order of the fields is D gene, J gene, V gene, clone size, CDR3 protein, CDR3 DNA. The D gene is left open where the match is weak. Some rows have no size entry. The others give once, few or many, or a class for an expanded clone.

>.|TRBJ2-7|TRBV6-1|few
CASSENVGRRAYEQYF
TGTGCCAGCAGTGAAAACGTGGGGCGACGGGCCTACGAGCAGTACTTC
>.|TRBJ1-5|TRBV29-1|few
CSVREGGNQPQHF
TGCAGCGTTAGGGAGGGGGGGAATCAGCCCCAGCATTTT
>.|TRBJ2-7|TRBV20-1|many
CSAIGTQNYEQYF
TGCAGTGCTATCGGGACTCAAAACTACGAGCAGTACTTC
>TRBD1|TRBJ2-7|TRBV20-1|many
CSARGSRQGANSYEQYF
TGCAGTGCTAGAGGTAGCCGACAGGGGGCTAACTCCTACGAGCAGTACTTC
>.|TRBJ2-7|TRBV29-1|few
CSAVGGLTYEQYF
TGCAGCGCTGTCGGAGGGCTAACCTACGAGCAGTACTTC
>.|TRBJ2-5|TRBV5-1|.
CASSSGTDPYKQYF
TGCGCCAGCAGCTCCGGGACCGACCCTTACAAGCAGTACTTC
>.|TRBJ2-2|TRBV3-1|.
CASSQAADTGELFF
TGTGCCAGCAGCCAAGCGGCAGACACCGGGGAGCTGTTTTTT
>TRBD1|TRBJ1-2|TRBV20-1|few
CSARGQGRGTF
TGCAGTGCTAGAGGACAGGGTCGGGGCACCTTC
>.|TRBJ1-1|TRBV14|.
CASSRMRDQNGRAFF
TGTGCCAGCAGCCGCATGCGGGATCAGAACGGTAGAGCTTTCTTT
>.|TRBJ2-1|TRBV15|many
CATSRGGTPLYNEQFF
TGTGCCACCAGCAGAGGGGGGACTCCCCTTTACAATGAGCAGTTCTTC
>.|TRBJ2-6|TRBV24-1|many
CATSDLRGGANVLTF
TGTGCCACCAGTGATTTGCGGGGAGGGGCCAACGTCCTGACTTTC
>.|TRBJ2-2|TRBV28|.
CASGRGVLRGSNTGELFF
TGTGCCAGCGGTAGAGGGGTTCTGCGGGGCTCGAACACCGGGGAGCTGTTTTTT
>TRBD1|TRBJ1-2|TRBV27|.
CASTETGDNLGGYTF
TGTGCCAGCACCGAGACAGGGGATAATCTGGGTGGCTACACCTTC
>TRBD1|TRBJ2-2|TRBV7-8|.
CASSHDRAWDGELFF
TGTGCCAGCAGCCACGACAGGGCTTGGGACGGGGAGCTGTTTTTT
>.|TRBJ2-7|TRBV20-1|once
CSASRGKTGEQYF
TGCAGTGCTAGTAGGGGTAAAACGGGCGAGCAGTACTTC
>TRBD2|TRBJ2-1|TRBV6-2/TRBV6-3|few
CASSYSLLAGGQGNEQFF
TGTGCCAGCAGTTACTCCTTACTAGCGGGGGGGCAGGGTAATGAGCAGTTCTTC
>.|TRBJ2-5|TRBV2|many
CASSEPLTGWQYF
TGTGCCAGCAGTGAACCGCTAACAGGGTGGCAGTACTTC
>.|TRBJ1-6|TRBV27|few
CASSPILPGPVHSPLHF
TGTGCCAGCAGTCCGATCCTCCCGGGACCGGTCCATTCACCCCTCCACTTT
>.|TRBJ2-2|TRBV10-3|.
CAITMGPVNTGELFF
TGTGCCATCACCATGGGACCGGTGAACACCGGGGAGCTGTTTTTT
>.|TRBJ1-1|TRBV29-1|.
CSVEGDDRGAFF
TGCAGCGTTGAAGGTGACGACAGAGGAGCTTTCTTT
>.|TRBJ2-1|TRBV28|few
CASSSSKNEQFF
TGTGCCAGCAGTTCTAGTAAGAATGAGCAGTTCTTC
>.|TRBJ2-3|TRBV5-1|.
CASRIQGFGTDAQYF
TGCGCCAGCAGGATACAGGGCTTCGGCACAGATGCGCAGTATTTT
>.|TRBJ1-4|TRBV6-2/TRBV6-3|.
CASSARESANEKLFF
TGTGCCAGCAGTGCCCGGGAGAGTGCTAATGAAAAACTGTTTTTT
>TRBD1|TRBJ1-2|TRBV6-5|few
CASSKGQGAYGYTF
TGTGCCAGCAGCAAGGGACAGGGGGCCTATGGCTACACCTTC
>.|TRBJ2-3|TRBV5-1|.
CASSLVGQISTDTQYF
TGCGCCAGCAGCTTGGTAGGACAGATAAGCACAGATACGCAGTATTTT
>.|TRBJ2-5|TRBV15|many
CATSRDHQGGETQYF
TGTGCCACCAGCAGAGATCACCAGGGCGGAGAGACCCAGTACTTC
>.|TRBJ1-2|TRBV3-1|few
CASSQPGSVAYGYTF
TGTGCCAGCAGCCAACCGGGTTCCGTCGCCTATGGCTACACCTTC
>TRBD1|TRBJ2-2|TRBV28|.
CASSFWTGDTGELFF
TGTGCCAGCAGTTTCTGGACAGGGGACACCGGGGAGCTGTTTTTT
>TRBD2|TRBJ2-7|TRBV7-2|many
CASSRSGGVVSYEQYF
TGTGCCAGCAGCCGGAGCGGGGGGGTGGTCTCCTACGAGCAGTACTTC
>TRBD1|TRBJ2-1|TRBV19|.
CASREQGASNEQFF
TGTGCCAGTAGGGAGCAGGGGGCGTCTAATGAGCAGTTCTTC
>TRBD2|TRBJ2-1|TRBV15|many
CATRQRGASLKQFF
TGTGCCACCAGACAGCGGGGGGCCTCACTTAAGCAGTTCTTC
>TRBD1|TRBJ1-2|TRBV4-2|.
CANSQVVIGPRQGLNGYTF
TGTGCCAACAGCCAAGTTGTTATAGGGCCGCGACAGGGGTTGAATGGCTACACCTTC
>.|TRBJ1-6|TRBV7-2|many
CASSHNIRADNSPLHF
TGTGCCAGCAGCCACAACATTCGTGCGGATAATTCACCCCTCCACTTT
>.|TRBJ2-6|TRBV12-3/TRBV12-4|few
CASSFRGSGANVRTF
TGTGCCAGCAGTTTCCGAGGGTCTGGGGCCAACGTCCGGACTTTC
>.|TRBJ1-5|TRBV5-5|few
CASSFVGSQLNQPQHF
TGTGCCAGCAGCTTCGTCGGGAGTCAGCTCAATCAGCCCCAGCATTTT
>TRBD1|TRBJ1-4|TRBV18|.
CASSMGQKPNEKLFF
TGTGCCAGCTCAATGGGACAGAAGCCTAATGAAAAACTGTTTTTT
>.|TRBJ2-7|TRBV7-3|few
CASSLNRAADSYEQYF
TGTGCCAGCAGCTTAAATCGGGCAGCCGATTCCTACGAGCAGTACTTC
>TRBD1|TRBJ2-1|TRBV9|.
CASSVGQGVGYNEQFF
TGTGCCAGCAGCGTAGGGCAGGGGGTTGGCTACAATGAGCAGTTCTTC
>TRBD1|TRBJ1-2|TRBV24-1|many
CATSESRGRPMSLPSGYTF
TGTGCCACCAGTGAATCCAGGGGGCGACCGATGTCATTACCGTCGGGCTACACCTTC
>.|TRBJ2-7|TRBV29-1|few
CSVEGRQANSYEQYF
TGCAGCGTTGAAGGGAGGCAGGCGAACTCCTACGAGCAGTACTTC
>.|TRBJ2-3|TRBV9|many
CASSPQASGLLTDTQYF
TGTGCCAGCAGCCCGCAGGCGAGCGGGTTACTCACAGATACGCAGTATTTT
>TRBD1|TRBJ1-2|TRBV28|.
CASSLRRGLGYTF
TGTGCCAGCAGTTTACGCAGGGGGCTTGGCTACACCTTC
>TRBD1|TRBJ1-2|TRBV29-1|many
CSVSYRGRWYGYTF
TGCAGCGTTTCCTACAGGGGGCGATGGTATGGCTACACCTTC
>TRBD1|TRBJ2-7|TRBV19|.
CASRPSRDRASHEQYF
TGTGCCAGTAGGCCCTCCCGGGACAGGGCTTCCCACGAGCAGTACTTC
>.|TRBJ1-4|TRBV19|.
CASSRSGRGEKLFF
TGTGCCAGTAGTAGGTCCGGGAGGGGTGAAAAACTGTTTTTT
>.|TRBJ2-7|TRBV20-1|many
CSAPDRTASYEQYF
TGCAGTGCTCCCGATCGGACAGCTTCCTACGAGCAGTACTTC
>TRBD2|TRBJ2-3|TRBV20-1|few
CSASKRAGGTDTQYF
TGCAGTGCTAGTAAACGAGCGGGGGGCACAGATACGCAGTATTTT
>.|TRBJ2-3|TRBV7-3|.
CASSPTGLLDTQYF
TGTGCCAGCAGCCCCACGGGGCTTTTAGATACGCAGTATTTT
>.|TRBJ2-2|TRBV27|many
CASSLAWANTGELFF
TGTGCCAGCAGTTTAGCCTGGGCGAACACCGGGGAGCTGTTTTTT
>.|TRBJ2-5|TRBV29-1|.
CSVGGLVDEQYF
TGCAGCGTTGGGGGTTTGGTCGATGAGCAGTACTTC
>.|TRBJ2-5|TRBV12-3/TRBV12-4|.
CASSFGSGERETQYF
TGTGCCAGCAGTTTCGGTTCAGGGGAGCGAGAGACCCAGTACTTC
>.|TRBJ2-1|TRBV28|many
CASSPYAYNEQFF
TGTGCCAGCAGTCCGTATGCGTACAATGAGCAGTTCTTC
>.|TRBJ1-2|TRBV20-1|.
CSARMDLGGYGYTF
TGCAGTGCTAGAATGGATCTCGGGGGCTATGGCTACACCTTC
>.|TRBJ1-1|TRBV3-1|.
CATGSHRNTEAFF
TGTGCCACCGGTAGCCACCGGAACACTGAAGCTTTCTTT
>TRBD2|TRBJ2-1|TRBV27|.
CASTPFLRQGRPAASGYEQFF
TGTGCCAGCACCCCCTTCTTAAGGCAGGGACGGCCCGCAGCTAGCGGATATGAGCAGTTCTTC
>TRBD2|TRBJ2-1|TRBV15|.
CATSRELAGRSNEQFF
TGTGCCACCAGCAGGGAGCTAGCGGGGAGGAGTAATGAGCAGTTCTTC
>TRBD1|TRBJ2-1|TRBV6-2/TRBV6-3|.
CASSSPGGASYNEQFF
TGTGCCAGCAGCTCTCCAGGGGGAGCCTCATACAATGAGCAGTTCTTC
>TRBD2|TRBJ2-1|TRBV12-3/TRBV12-4|many
CASTPLAGMGNEQFF
TGTGCCAGCACCCCACTAGCGGGGATGGGGAATGAGCAGTTCTTC
>.|TRBJ2-6|TRBV2|many
CASSAGAGANVLTF
TGTGCCAGCAGTGCGGGGGCTGGGGCCAACGTCCTGACTTTC
>TRBD2|TRBJ2-3|TRBV6-1|.
CASRALSGGITDTQYF
TGTGCCAGCAGAGCTCTTAGCGGGGGGATCACAGATACGCAGTATTTT